The rows below give T cell receptor beta chains drawn from one sample of a study of T cell responses to AZD1222 COVID-19 vaccine. The method was immunoSEQ multiplex PCR; TCRdb's version includes in-frame clones alone and lacks a portion of them. The sample yields 200,000 to 250,000 clones, approximately 94% seen once. The sample here was peripheral blood, taken on day 0 of MenACWY control vaccination. These TCRs come from an adult in good health. Both conserved end residues are part of each CDR3. The D gene is left open where the match is weak. Only part of the rows carry a size: once, few, many, or a class if the clone is expanded.

V	size	D	J	CDR3	DNA
TRBV6-1	-	-	TRBJ1-3	CASSAQVPGAVGNTIYF	TGTGCCAGCAGTGCCCAGGTACCGGGGGCAGTTGGAAACACCATATATTTT
TRBV7-3	-	-	TRBJ2-7	CASSLTHKTGREQYF	TGTGCCAGCAGCTTAACCCACAAGACAGGGAGGGAGCAGTACTTC
TRBV19	-	-	TRBJ1-5	CASGAPRANQPQHF	TGTGCCAGTGGGGCACCGAGGGCCAATCAGCCCCAGCATTTT
TRBV3-1/TRBV3-2	many	-	TRBJ1-4	CASSQDFQGWRKLFF	TGTGCCAGCAGCCAAGACTTCCAGGGTTGGAGGAAACTGTTTTTT
TRBV5-5	once	-	TRBJ1-5	CASSLGSGNSNQPQHF	TGTGCCAGCAGCTTGGGATCCGGGAATAGCAATCAGCCCCAGCATTTT
TRBV18	-	-	TRBJ2-5	CASSLPRETLLYQETQYF	TGTGCCAGCTCACTACCCCGGGAGACACTCTTGTACCAAGAGACCCAGTACTTC
TRBV4-3	-	-	TRBJ1-5	CASSQDLFNYQPQHF	TGCGCCAGCAGCCAAGATCTTTTCAACTATCAGCCCCAGCATTTT
TRBV3-1/TRBV3-2	-	-	TRBJ1-2	CASSLDSRGYTF	TGTGCCAGCAGCTTGGACAGCCGTGGCTACACCTTC
TRBV28	-	-	TRBJ2-7	CASSLGYEQYF	TGTGCCAGCAGTTTGGGCTACGAGCAGTACTTC
TRBV6-2/TRBV6-3	-	-	TRBJ2-5	CASSYPPGTQYF	TGTGCCAGCAGTTACCCCCCGGGAACCCAGTACTTC
TRBV6-5	-	-	TRBJ2-2	CASRAPGRNTGELFF	TGTGCCAGCAGAGCTCCGGGACGCAACACCGGGGAGCTGTTTTTT
TRBV5-5	-	TRBD2	TRBJ2-7	CASSILGLAEAYEQYF	TGTGCCAGCAGCATCTTGGGACTAGCGGAGGCCTACGAGCAGTACTTC
TRBV19	-	TRBD2	TRBJ2-1	CASSLSGGRNEQFF	TGTGCCAGTAGTCTTAGCGGGGGCCGCAATGAGCAGTTCTTC
TRBV6-5	-	TRBD1	TRBJ1-6	CASSYLRGDRDSPLHF	TGTGCCAGCAGTTACCTCCGGGGGGACAGAGATTCACCCCTCCACTTT
TRBV7-2	-	-	TRBJ2-2	CASSLRGAGNTGELFF	TGTGCCAGCAGCTTAAGGGGCGCGGGGAACACCGGGGAGCTGTTTTTT
TRBV6-1	-	TRBD2	TRBJ2-5	CASSDGGARETQYF	TGTGCCAGCAGTGACGGGGGGGCGCGGGAGACCCAGTACTTC
TRBV7-2	-	-	TRBJ2-5	CASSLALGWYQETQYF	TGTGCCAGCAGCTTAGCACTCGGTTGGTACCAAGAGACCCAGTACTTC
TRBV5-1	-	-	TRBJ1-1	CASSEQRDNKNTEAFF	TGCGCCAGCAGCGAACAACGGGACAATAAGAACACTGAAGCTTTCTTT
TRBV7-9	-	-	TRBJ2-3	CASGRAGSTDTQYF	TGTGCCAGCGGAAGGGCGGGGAGTACAGATACGCAGTATTTT
TRBV7-3	-	-	TRBJ1-2	CASSLQGGYGYTF	TGTGCCAGCAGCTTACAGGGAGGGTATGGCTACACCTTC
TRBV27	-	-	TRBJ2-3	CASSRKLPMTDTQYF	TGTGCCAGCAGTCGAAAACTCCCGATGACAGATACGCAGTATTTT
TRBV3-1/TRBV3-2	-	-	TRBJ1-5	CASSQDGGPGPQHF	TGTGCCAGCAGCCAAGATGGTGGCCCGGGACCCCAGCATTTT
TRBV5-1	-	-	TRBJ1-2	CASSPRDVGGYTF	TGCGCCAGCAGCCCCCGGGACGTAGGTGGCTACACCTTC
TRBV27	-	TRBD1	TRBJ1-2	CASSLNRGRQVNYGYTF	TGTGCCAGCAGTTTAAACAGGGGGAGACAGGTGAACTATGGCTACACCTTC
TRBV18	-	-	TRBJ2-5	CASSPPSSYETQYF	TGTGCCAGCTCACCACCATCGAGTTACGAGACCCAGTACTTC
TRBV19	-	TRBD1	TRBJ1-1	CASRNRGGTEAFF	TGTGCCAGTAGAAACAGGGGAGGCACTGAAGCTTTCTTT
TRBV7-2	few	-	TRBJ1-5	CASSLGHTNQPQHF	TGTGCCAGCAGCTTAGGGCATACCAATCAGCCCCAGCATTTT
TRBV28	-	TRBD1	TRBJ2-3	CASSQIRQGRTATDTQYF	TGTGCCAGCAGTCAAATCCGACAGGGGAGGACGGCCACAGATACGCAGTATTTT
TRBV28	-	-	TRBJ1-1	CASTSFLGTEAFF	TGTGCCAGCACCTCCTTTTTGGGCACTGAAGCTTTCTTT
TRBV6-1	once	-	TRBJ2-7	CASSEGWNKAEQYF	TGTGCCAGCAGTGAAGGGTGGAATAAGGCCGAGCAGTACTTC
TRBV9	-	-	TRBJ2-5	CASSGGTQETQYF	TGTGCCAGCAGCGGCGGGACTCAAGAGACCCAGTACTTC
TRBV2	-	-	TRBJ1-6	CASSELQGQRSPLHF	TGTGCCAGCAGTGAACTGCAGGGGCAGCGTTCACCCCTCCACTTT
TRBV6-6	once	-	TRBJ1-2	CASIQGLANYGYTF	TGTGCCAGCATCCAGGGGCTAGCTAACTATGGCTACACCTTC
TRBV4-2	few	-	TRBJ1-2	CASSLHPSSPNYGYTF	TGTGCCAGCAGCCTCCACCCATCATCCCCAAACTATGGCTACACCTTC
TRBV4-3	-	-	TRBJ1-6	CASSQDLAGFSYNSPLHF	TGCGCCAGCAGCCAAGATCTCGCCGGGTTCTCCTATAATTCACCCCTCCACTTT